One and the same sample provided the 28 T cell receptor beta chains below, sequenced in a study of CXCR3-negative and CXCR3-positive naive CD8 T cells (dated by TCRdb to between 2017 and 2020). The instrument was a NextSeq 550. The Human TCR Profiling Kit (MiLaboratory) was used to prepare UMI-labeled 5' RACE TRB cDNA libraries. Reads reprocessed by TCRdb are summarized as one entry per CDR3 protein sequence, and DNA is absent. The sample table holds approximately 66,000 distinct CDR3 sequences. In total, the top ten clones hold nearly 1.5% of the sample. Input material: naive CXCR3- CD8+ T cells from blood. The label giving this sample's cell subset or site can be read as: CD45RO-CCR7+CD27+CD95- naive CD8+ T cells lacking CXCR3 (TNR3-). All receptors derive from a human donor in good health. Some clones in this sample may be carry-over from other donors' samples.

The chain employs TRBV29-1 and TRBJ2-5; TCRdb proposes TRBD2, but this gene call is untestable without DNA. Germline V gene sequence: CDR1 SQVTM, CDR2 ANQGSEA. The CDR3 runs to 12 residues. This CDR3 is CSVGGLEETQYF.

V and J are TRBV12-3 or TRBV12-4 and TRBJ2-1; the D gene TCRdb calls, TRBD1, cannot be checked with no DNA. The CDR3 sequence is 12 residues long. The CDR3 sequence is CASSRAGAQQFF.

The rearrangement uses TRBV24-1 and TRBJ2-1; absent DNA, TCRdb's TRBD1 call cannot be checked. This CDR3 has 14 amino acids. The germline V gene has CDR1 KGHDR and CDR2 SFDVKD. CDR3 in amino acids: CATSDANRENEQFF.

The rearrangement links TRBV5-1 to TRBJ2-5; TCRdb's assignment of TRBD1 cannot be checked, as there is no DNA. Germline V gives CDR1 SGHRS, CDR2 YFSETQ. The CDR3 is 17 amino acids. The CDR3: CASSAIVEVGPGETQYF.

The CDR3 reads CASSTRITDEQFF. This chain joins TRBV28 and TRBJ2-1. The CDR3 contains 13 residues. Germline V lookup: CDR1 MDHEN, CDR2 SYDVKM.

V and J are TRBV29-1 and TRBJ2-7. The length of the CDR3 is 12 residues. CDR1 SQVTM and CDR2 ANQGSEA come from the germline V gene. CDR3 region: CSVPGRSYEQYF.

The CDR3 spells CASTSSGLAGETQYF. The chain links TRBV12-3 or TRBV12-4 to TRBJ2-5; TCRdb outputs TRBD2, but without DNA this stays unchecked. There are 15 residues in the CDR3.

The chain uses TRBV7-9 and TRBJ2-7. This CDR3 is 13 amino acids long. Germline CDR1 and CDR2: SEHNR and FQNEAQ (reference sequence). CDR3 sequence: CASSPEAAYEQYF.

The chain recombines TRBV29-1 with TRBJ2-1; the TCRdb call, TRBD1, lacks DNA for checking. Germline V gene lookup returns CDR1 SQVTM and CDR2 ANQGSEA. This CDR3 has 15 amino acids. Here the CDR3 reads CSVELLGQGYNEQFF.

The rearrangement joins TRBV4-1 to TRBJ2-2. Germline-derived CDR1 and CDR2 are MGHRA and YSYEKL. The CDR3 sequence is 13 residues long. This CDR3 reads CASSHGETGELVF.

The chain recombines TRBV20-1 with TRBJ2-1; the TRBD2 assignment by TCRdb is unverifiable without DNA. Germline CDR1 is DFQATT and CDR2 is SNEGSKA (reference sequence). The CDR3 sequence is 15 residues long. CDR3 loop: CSARVLAGEYNEQFF.

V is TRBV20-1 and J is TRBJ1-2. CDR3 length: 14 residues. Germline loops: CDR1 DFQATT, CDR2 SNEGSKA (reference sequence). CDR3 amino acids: CSARVEGTISGYTF.

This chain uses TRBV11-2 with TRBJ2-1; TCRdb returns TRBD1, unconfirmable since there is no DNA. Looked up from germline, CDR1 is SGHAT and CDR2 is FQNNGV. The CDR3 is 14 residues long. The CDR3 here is CASSLSKGGNEQFF.

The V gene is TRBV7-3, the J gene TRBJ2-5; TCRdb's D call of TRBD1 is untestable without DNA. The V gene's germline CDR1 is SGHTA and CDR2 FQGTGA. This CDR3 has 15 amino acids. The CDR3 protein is CASQTPGTGGETQYF.

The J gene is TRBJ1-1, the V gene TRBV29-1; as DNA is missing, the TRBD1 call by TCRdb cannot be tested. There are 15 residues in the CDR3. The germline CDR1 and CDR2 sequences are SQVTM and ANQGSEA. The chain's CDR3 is CSVEDLGFGGTEAFF.

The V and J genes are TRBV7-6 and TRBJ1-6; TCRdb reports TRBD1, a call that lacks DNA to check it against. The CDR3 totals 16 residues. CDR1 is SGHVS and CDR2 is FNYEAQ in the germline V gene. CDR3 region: CASSLGRDRGDSPLHF.

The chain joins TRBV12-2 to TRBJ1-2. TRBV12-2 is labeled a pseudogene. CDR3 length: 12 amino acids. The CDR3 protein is CASRLRCEGYTF.

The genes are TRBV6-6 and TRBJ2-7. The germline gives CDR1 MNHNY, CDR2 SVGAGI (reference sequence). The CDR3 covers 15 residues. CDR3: CASSYSERNSYEQYF.

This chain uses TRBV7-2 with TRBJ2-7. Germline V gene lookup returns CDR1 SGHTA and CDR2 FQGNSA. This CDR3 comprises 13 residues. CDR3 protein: CASSAPYSYEQYF.

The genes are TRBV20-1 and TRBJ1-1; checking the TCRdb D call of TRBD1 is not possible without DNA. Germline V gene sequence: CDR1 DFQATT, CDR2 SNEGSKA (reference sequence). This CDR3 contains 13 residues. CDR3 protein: CSSQTGENTEAFF.

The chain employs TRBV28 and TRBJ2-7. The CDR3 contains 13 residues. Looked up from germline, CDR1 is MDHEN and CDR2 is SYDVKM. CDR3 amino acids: CASSLGTPYEQYF.

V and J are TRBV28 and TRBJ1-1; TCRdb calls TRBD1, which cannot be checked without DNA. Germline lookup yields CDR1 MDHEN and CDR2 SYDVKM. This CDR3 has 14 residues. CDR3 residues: CASSFGTGGTEAFF.

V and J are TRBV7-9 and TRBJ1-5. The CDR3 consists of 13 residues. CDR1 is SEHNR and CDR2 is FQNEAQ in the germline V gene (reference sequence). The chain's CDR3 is CASSPRDNQPQHF.

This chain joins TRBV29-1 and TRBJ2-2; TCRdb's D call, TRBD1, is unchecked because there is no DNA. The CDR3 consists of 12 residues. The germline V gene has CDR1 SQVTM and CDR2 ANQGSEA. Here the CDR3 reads CSALQGTGELFF.

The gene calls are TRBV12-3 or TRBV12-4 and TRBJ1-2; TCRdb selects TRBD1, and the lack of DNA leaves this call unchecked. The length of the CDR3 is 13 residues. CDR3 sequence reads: CASSRDSNYGYTF.

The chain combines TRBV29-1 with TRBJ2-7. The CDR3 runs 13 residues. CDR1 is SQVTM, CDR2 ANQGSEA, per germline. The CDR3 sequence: CSVEVQDSYEQYF.

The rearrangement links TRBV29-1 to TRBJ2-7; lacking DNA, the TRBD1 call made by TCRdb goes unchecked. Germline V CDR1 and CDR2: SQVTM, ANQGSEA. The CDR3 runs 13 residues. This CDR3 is CSVRTGVGYEQYF.

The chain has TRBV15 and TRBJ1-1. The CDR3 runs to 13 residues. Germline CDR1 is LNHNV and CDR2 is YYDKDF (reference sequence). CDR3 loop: CATSRSGNTEAFF.